The 26 T cell receptor beta chains listed next were all sequenced from one sample in a study of regulatory T cells in long-lasting Graves disease. The authors built TCR beta libraries using iRepertoire HTBI primers and Arm-PCR of CDR3 regions. TCRdb recomputed calls from the multiplex PCR reads with MiXCR, one row per CDR3 protein. This sample has 400,000 to 500,000 distinct CDR3 sequences, with around 15% found just once. Regarding time point: newly diagnosed GD, antithyroid drugs for less than 3 months. PBMC-derived RNA was used for the TCR library. These data were also reused for a study on T cells in Graves' hyperthyroidism and ophthalmopathy.

Sequenced here: peripheral blood mononuclear cells (PBMCs), sampled at new diagnosis, from a patient treated with antithyroid drugs. The receptors were gathered from a woman in her forties or fifties with Graves disease.

This clonotype showed up many times. J is TRBJ2-7 and V is TRBV28; D is unresolved. V was cut by 6 bases and J by 3 bases, with 15 bases left in between. CDR1 MDHEN and CDR2 SYDVKM come from the germline V gene. The CDR3 length is 14 residues. The DNA for the CDR3 is TGTGCCAGCAGACGACGGCACGACATCTACGAGCAGTACTTC. Protein sequence: CASRRRHDIYEQYF. Drawing the rest from reference TRBV28 and TRBJ2-7, the complete variable domain is DVKVTQSSRYLVKRTGEKVFLECVQDMDHENMFWYRQDPGLGLRLIYFSYDVKMKEKGDIPEGYSVSREKKERFSLILESASTNQTSMYLCASRRRHDIYEQYFGPGTRLTVT.

Ten or more counts support this clonotype. The rearrangement links TRBV15 to TRBJ2-7; D tentatively reads TRBD1 or TRBD2 (7 bases each). The CDR3 is 17 residues long. Trimming removed 3 bases from V and 0 bases from J, with 18 bases in between. Germline lookup yields CDR1 LNHNV and CDR2 YYDKDF (reference sequence). The CDR3, as DNA: TGTGCCACCAGCAGTGGGGGGGACAGCTATAGCTCCTACGAGCAGTACTTC. Its translation: CATSSGGDSYSSYEQYF.

This clonotype was detected ten times or more. The genes are TRBV20-1 and TRBJ2-3, with 12 bases identical to TRBD2. CDR1 and CDR2 from the germline V gene are DFQATT and SNEGSKA (reference sequence). V was pared by 3 bases and J by 10 bases, with 2 bases of the junction left unmatched. The CDR3 runs 12 residues. CDR3 sequence: CSARTSGSSQYF. For the CDR3, the DNA is TGCAGTGCTAGGACTAGCGGGAGTTCGCAGTATTTT.

In regard to this clonotype: The junction and the germline gene differ at one end; a read error may be behind it. The chain links TRBV24-1 to TRBJ2-7, with 11 bases fitting TRBD1. CDR3 length: 16 residues. Germline lookup yields CDR1 KGHDR and CDR2 SFDVKD. In nucleotides, the CDR3 is TGTGCCACCAGCGAAACCGGGACAGGGGGGTCCTACGGGCAGTACTTC. Its protein product is CATSETGTGGSYGQYF.

This clonotype was seen a few times. A single base separates this from a much larger clone, so it may be a read error. The chain joins TRBV7-9 to TRBJ2-7, with 7 bases aligning to TRBD1. The junction had 4 bases not matched to a gene; V was cut back by 2 bases and J by 0 bases. The germline V gene has CDR1 SEHNR and CDR2 FQNEAQ (reference sequence). The CDR3 runs to 15 residues. The CDR3 bases are TGTGCCAGCAGCTTAAGGGACAGCAACTCCTACGAGCAGTACTTC. It translates to CASSLRDSNSYEQYF.

The table lists this clonotype with many counts. The chain carries TRBV7-8 and TRBJ2-1; 7 bases agree with TRBD2. CDR3 size: 15 residues. Germline CDR1 reads SGHVS; CDR2 reads FQNEAQ. The V and J ends lost 7 bases and 0 bases, in that order; junction bases with no gene match: 6. Here the CDR3 DNA reads TGTGCCAGCATGGGGGGGGTTAGCTCCTACAATGAGCAGTTCTTC. This codes for CASMGGVSSYNEQFF.

The sample holds many counts of this clonotype. This chain connects TRBV2 to TRBJ2-4, with 8 bases that match TRBD1. Per the germline V gene, CDR1 is SNHLY and CDR2 is FYNNEI. The CDR3 runs 16 residues. V gave up 4 bases and J gave up 0 bases; unmatched junction bases: 5. CDR3 protein: CASSVTGGLAKNIQYF. CDR3 sequence (DNA): TGTGCCAGCAGTGTTACAGGGGGTCTAGCCAAAAACATTCAGTACTTC.

In this sample, this clonotype turned up many times. This chain links TRBV28 with TRBJ2-7; a weak D match, TRBD2 (6 bases). The germline V and J ends were trimmed by 10 bases and 1 base, with 17 bases remaining between them. This CDR3 has 14 amino acids. The germline V gene has CDR1 MDHEN and CDR2 SYDVKM. CDR3 sequence reads: CAIREAGSSYEQYF. CDR3 coding DNA: TGTGCCATCAGGGAGGCAGGATCTTCCTACGAGCAGTACTTC. Full variable domain (remainder filled in from reference TRBV28 and TRBJ2-7): DVKVTQSSRYLVKRTGEKVFLECVQDMDHENMFWYRQDPGLGLRLIYFSYDVKMKEKGDIPEGYSVSREKKERFSLILESASTNQTSMYLCAIREAGSSYEQYFGPGTRLTVT.

The chain links TRBV5-1 to TRBJ2-1; 13 positions match TRBD2. V lost 4 bases, J lost 5 bases, and 9 bases stayed unmatched. Germline V lookup: CDR1 SGHRS, CDR2 YFSETQ. The CDR3 runs to 17 residues. The CDR3 sequence: CASSPVVGLAGDNEQFF. The CDR3 DNA reads as TGCGCCAGCAGCCCGGTGGTAGGACTAGCGGGAGACAATGAGCAGTTCTTC.

This clonotype came up a few times. The CDR3 spells CASSSGEGVGAIGETQYF. The CDR3 DNA reads TGTGCCAGCAGTTCGGGGGAGGGGGTCGGGGCTATAGGGGAGACCCAGTACTTC. V usage is TRBV28 and J usage is TRBJ2-5, with D perhaps matching TRBD2 (7 bases). Germline-derived CDR1 and CDR2 are MDHEN and SYDVKM. The V gene lost 4 bases and the J gene lost 5 bases, with 26 bases spanning the gap. This CDR3 has 18 amino acids.

The chain combines TRBV27 with TRBJ1-4, with TRBD1 as a possible D gene (6 bases). Trimming shortened V by 6 bases and J by 8 bases, and 19 bases separated the two germline ends. From germline, CDR1 is MNHEY and CDR2 SMNVEV (reference sequence). This CDR3 contains 15 residues. The CDR3 coding sequence is TGTGCCAGCAGCCCAGGGACACCAAGAGGCGAAAAACTGTTTTTT. This encodes CASSPGTPRGEKLFF.

This clonotype has only a few counts. The chain links TRBV7-9 to TRBJ2-1; D tentatively fits TRBD1 or TRBD2 (5 bases each). The V gene lost 3 bases and the J gene lost 8 bases, with 14 bases spanning the gap. This CDR3 is 14 amino acids long. Germline CDR1 and CDR2: SEHNR and FQNEAQ (reference sequence). DNA for the CDR3: TGTGCCAGCAGCTTTTATGGGACGTTCGATGAGCAGTTCTTC. Encoded protein: CASSFYGTFDEQFF.

Notes on this clonotype: This may stem from a read error, because a much larger clone lies one nucleotide away. This chain uses TRBV5-1 with TRBJ2-3, with unresolved D. The CDR3 length is 14 residues. The ends were cut back, 3 bases at V and 6 bases at J, with 14 bases in the middle. Looked up from germline, CDR1 is SGHRS and CDR2 is YFSETQ. The CDR3, as DNA: TGCGCCAGCAGCTCGGATTCGAATTGGGATACGCAGTATTTT. Protein: CASSSDSNWDTQYF.

This clonotype showed up many times. This chain links TRBV28 with TRBJ1-2; no clear D gene. The germline CDR1 and CDR2 sequences are MDHEN and SYDVKM. CDR3 size: 11 residues. V shed 7 bases and J shed 5 bases, with 8 bases lying between them. The CDR3 region has the DNA TGTGCCAGCACAACAAGATATGGCTACACCTTC. It specifies CASTTRYGYTF.

In this sample, this clonotype turned up many times. The genes are TRBV12-3 or TRBV12-4 and TRBJ1-2; 7 nucleotides agree with TRBD1. The CDR3 loop spans 15 amino acids. J lost 0 bases, V lost 4 bases, and 5 bases had no gene match. The CDR3 is CASSSSDRTNYGYTF. CDR3 sequence (DNA): TGTGCCAGCAGTTCCTCGGACAGGACTAACTATGGCTACACCTTC.

This chain links TRBV7-3 with TRBJ2-1; D might be TRBD1 or TRBD2, each matching 5 bases. Germline V CDR1 and CDR2: SGHTA, FQGTGA. This CDR3 has 14 amino acids. Between the trimmed V and J ends, which lost 5 bases and 6 bases, there was a span of 14 bases. The CDR3 DNA sequence: TGTGCCAGCAGCATCGGGGCGGTAGGCAATGAGCAGTTCTTC. It is translated as CASSIGAVGNEQFF.

The sample holds many counts of this clonotype. This chain links TRBV3-1 with TRBJ2-5, with D uncertain. This CDR3 spans 13 amino acids. V lost 2 bases to trimming and J lost 2 bases, with 6 bases between them. In germline, CDR1 is LGHDT, CDR2 YNNKEL (reference sequence). The CDR3: CASSQQAQETQYF. DNA for the CDR3: TGTGCCAGCAGCCAACAGGCTCAAGAGACCCAGTACTTC.

This clonotype was seen a few times. The chain recombines TRBV4-1 with TRBJ2-5; 8 bases agree with TRBD1. With 0 bases clipped from V and 3 bases from J, the junction kept 12 bases outside the gene matches. Germline values: CDR1 MGHRA, CDR2 YSYEKL. This CDR3 has 18 amino acids. Here the CDR3 DNA reads TGCGCCAGCAGCCAAGATCATCGCGACAGGGGAAGGAAAGAGACCCAGTACTTC. Protein product: CASSQDHRDRGRKETQYF.

V usage is TRBV7-3 and J usage is TRBJ1-3; D uncertain. Between the trimmed V and J ends, which lost 5 bases and 0 bases, there was a span of 17 bases. Germline CDR1 and CDR2: SGHTA and FQGTGA. The CDR3 covers 17 residues. The CDR3, as DNA: TGTGCCAGCAGCGAGCCCTCCCCAACTATCTCTGGAAACACCATATATTTT. Protein sequence: CASSEPSPTISGNTIYF.

This clonotype was counted between two and nine times. This rearrangement joins TRBV7-3 to TRBJ2-2; D is possibly TRBD2 (5 bases). This CDR3 spans 13 amino acids. Germline CDR1 reads SGHTA; CDR2 reads FQGTGA. The ends were cut back, 6 bases at V and 3 bases at J, with 8 bases in the middle. CDR3 coding DNA: TGTGCCAGCAGACTGGGAGACACCGGGGAGCTGTTTTTT. Its translation: CASRLGDTGELFF.

This clonotype was picked up a small number of times. This rearrangement joins TRBV7-6 to TRBJ2-1, with D perhaps matching TRBD1 or TRBD2 (5 bases each). V lost 5 bases and J 6 bases, leaving 11 bases between the germline ends. From germline, CDR1 is SGHVS and CDR2 FNYEAQ. This CDR3 comprises 13 residues. CDR3 loop: CASSGSGTNEQFF. The CDR3 coding sequence is TGTGCCAGCAGCGGTTCCGGGACCAATGAGCAGTTCTTC.

This chain uses TRBV7-9 with TRBJ2-1; 8 positions agree with TRBD2. This CDR3 is built from 14 residues. The V segment lost 6 bases and the J segment 4 bases; nucleotides outside the gene matches: 5. CDR1 SEHNR and CDR2 FQNEAQ come from the germline V gene (reference sequence). The CDR3 is CASRPGLGYNEQFF. As DNA, the CDR3 is TGTGCCAGCAGGCCGGGACTAGGTTACAATGAGCAGTTCTTC.

This clonotype was counted a few times. This chain links TRBV19 with TRBJ1-5; D remains unclear. The V and J ends lost 5 bases and 3 bases respectively, with 11 bases between them. Germline CDR1 is LNHDA and CDR2 is SQIVND (reference sequence). The CDR3 has 14 amino acids. The CDR3 nucleotides read TGTGCCAGTAGTGATCCGGGAGCCAATCAGCCCCAGCATTTT. It is translated as CASSDPGANQPQHF.

V is TRBV9 and J is TRBJ2-5, with TRBD2 matching 9 bases. Looked up from germline, CDR1 is SGDLS and CDR2 is YYNGEE. This CDR3 spans 14 amino acids. The V segment lost 3 bases and the J segment 1 base; nucleotides outside the gene matches: 1. This CDR3 is CASSDSGSQETQYF. The DNA of the CDR3 is TGTGCCAGCAGCGATAGCGGGAGCCAAGAGACCCAGTACTTC.

This rearrangement joins TRBV6-9 to TRBJ1-3; D is undetermined. CDR3 length equals 15 residues. Germline V gene data show CDR1 as MNHGY and CDR2 as SVAAGI. Trimming stripped 2 bases from V and 1 base from J, with 9 bases between. CDR3 DNA: TGTGCCAGCAGTTATGGAGAGATATCTGGAAACACCATATATTTT. Translating gives CASSYGEISGNTIYF.

The V and J genes are TRBV19 and TRBJ2-7, with D uncertain. This CDR3 has 13 residues. Germline values: CDR1 LNHDA, CDR2 SQIVND (reference sequence). The V gene lost 6 bases and the J gene lost 5 bases, with 14 bases spanning the gap. The CDR3 region has the DNA TGTGCCAGTAGCCCGGGCGGCATCAACGAGCAGTACTTC. Translation: CASSPGGINEQYF.